Listed below are T cell receptor beta chains from one sample, sequenced in a study of early T cells in non-severe SARS-CoV-2 infection. TCRdb used MiXCR to reprocess the 5' RACE reads, holding one entry per CDR3 protein. The top ten hold nearly 4.5% of the sample, which has roughly 92,000 distinct CDR3 sequences, 10% to 15% seen once. The sample consisted of whole blood, taken at baseline. Every receptor here comes from an adult who was a healthcare worker with PCR-confirmed SARS-CoV-2 infection or an uninfected control (not recorded which). Each CDR3 is given with its conserved first and last residue. Size is omitted from some rows. Given values are once, few, many or a class for expanded clones.

TRBJ1-2,.,TRBV6-1,CASTPQGGLGGYTF
TRBJ2-2,.,TRBV12-3/TRBV12-4,CASSLAFGTGSYASGELFF
TRBJ2-1,few,TRBV27,CATLPGGGAGEQFF
TRBJ2-4,few,TRBV7-8,CASSPPAGGKNIQYF
TRBJ1-6,.,TRBV5-1,CASSLDPSSYNSPLHF
TRBJ2-5,.,TRBV5-6,CASSASGTYQETQYF
TRBJ2-5,few,TRBV12-3/TRBV12-4,CASSLASPAGGRKTQYF
TRBJ2-3,many,TRBV20-1,CSARGLAGVSDTQYF
TRBJ2-7,hyperexpanded,TRBV7-2,CASSSDSRDVAYEQYF
TRBJ1-6,.,TRBV6-2/TRBV6-3,CASSYGTGDSPLHF
TRBJ1-1,many,TRBV3-1,CASSPRPLTEAFF
TRBJ2-3,many,TRBV20-1,CSATSGGNTDTQYF
TRBJ1-4,few,TRBV7-9,CASTQSKEKLFF
TRBJ2-5,.,TRBV7-9,CASSFGTSGDVAQYF
TRBJ2-2,many,TRBV6-6,CASSYGGGYTGELFF
TRBJ1-2,.,TRBV6-5,CASRVGGTTNYGYTF
TRBJ2-5,.,TRBV28,CASSVTGGQETQYF
TRBJ2-1,.,TRBV14,CASSPSRLAPYNEQFF
TRBJ1-1,.,TRBV19,CASSQGANTEAFF
TRBJ2-7,few,TRBV6-6,CASSTLTGYEQYF
TRBJ2-1,many,TRBV10-2,CASSDRTSVVEQFF
TRBJ1-4,many,TRBV20-1,CSALTAYRGRNEKLFF
TRBJ2-4,few,TRBV7-9,CASSSHQGDVAKNIQYF
TRBJ2-7,many,TRBV7-8,CASSPGRPTAYEQYF
TRBJ2-1,few,TRBV2,CASSDPTSPPYNEQFF
TRBJ1-1,few,TRBV18,CASSLQDSYSEAFF
TRBJ2-1,once,TRBV11-2,CASSLSPPQGQFF
TRBJ2-1,many,TRBV3-1,CASSQRDEQFF
TRBJ1-4,.,TRBV6-6,CASIQGQGVEKLFF
TRBJ1-1,many,TRBV28,CASSLSRTADEAFF
TRBJ2-1,many,TRBV7-6,CASSLGSGSIEQFF
TRBJ2-3,few,TRBV18,CASSRGSSMATGGTDTQYF
TRBJ2-3,.,TRBV20-1,CSARVAGTTDTQYF
TRBJ1-2,.,TRBV28,CASSSQGADYGYTF
TRBJ1-1,.,TRBV20-1,CSARTGSNAHRAAFF
TRBJ1-3,.,TRBV18,CASSSRVLSSPSGNTIYF
TRBJ2-1,few,TRBV6-1,CASSGLTGYNEQFF
TRBJ2-1,many,TRBV12-3/TRBV12-4,CASSFPDRVEGEQFF
TRBJ2-5,.,TRBV7-2,CASSSPSPARETQYF
TRBJ1-4,.,TRBV5-1,CASRGQGANEKLFF
TRBJ2-1,few,TRBV20-1,CSARRVLAREDNEQFF
TRBJ2-5,few,TRBV2,CASDPILAAGQETRYF
TRBJ1-2,.,TRBV12-3/TRBV12-4,CASSFRTGGGYGYTF
TRBJ2-3,few,TRBV7-8,CASSLRGKDTQYF
TRBJ2-1,.,TRBV10-3,CAISYISTEQFF
TRBJ2-1,.,TRBV7-7,CASSLAGGANEQFF
TRBJ2-5,.,TRBV5-1,CTSSLPGQETQYF
TRBJ2-3,few,TRBV7-2,CASSLTWGGTDTQYF